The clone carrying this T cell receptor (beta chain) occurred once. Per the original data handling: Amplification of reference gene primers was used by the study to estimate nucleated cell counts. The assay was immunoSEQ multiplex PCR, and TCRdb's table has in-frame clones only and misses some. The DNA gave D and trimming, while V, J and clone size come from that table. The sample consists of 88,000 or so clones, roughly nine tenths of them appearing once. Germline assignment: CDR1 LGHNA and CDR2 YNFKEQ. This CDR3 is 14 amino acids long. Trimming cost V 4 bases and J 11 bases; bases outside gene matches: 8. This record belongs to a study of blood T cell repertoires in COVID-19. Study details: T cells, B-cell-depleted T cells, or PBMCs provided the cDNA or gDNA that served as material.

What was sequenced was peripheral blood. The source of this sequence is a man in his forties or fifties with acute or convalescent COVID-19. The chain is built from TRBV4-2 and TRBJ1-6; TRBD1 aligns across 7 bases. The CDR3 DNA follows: TGTGCCAGCAGCCTAACAGGGGAAGCGGCACCCCTCCACTTT. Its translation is CASSLTGEAAPLHF.